The clone carrying this TCR beta chain has just a few counts. Its antigen is as yet unknown. Any gene name here is a mouse gene name. Read coverage stops 4 residues before the CDR3 terminus; the germline J gene supplies the remainder. After pooling, cutaneous lymph node cells were sorted with CD4, CD8alpha, NKG2D, NKG2ACE and other markers. cDNA prepared by RNA extraction and subsequent reverse transcription served as the template for sequencing. Sequencing used immunoSEQ multiplex PCR; TCRdb keeps in-frame clones, though not all of them. The sample presents over 250,000 clones, none singletons. The data were obtained in a study of CD8+ T cells in alopecia areata. Study-wide context: Recipients were roughly 6-10-week-old female C3H/HeJ mice grafted with skin from roughly 6-13-month-old C3H/HeJ donors with spontaneous alopecia.

Study-level findings and limits: Shared TCR sequences were less clear between patients than in mice, possibly partly from HLA diversity. An increase in clonality over normal scalp was evident in lesional scalp, especially alopecia totalis/universalis. Scalp specimens additionally yield sequences from normal skin's resident alphabeta T cells.

The CDR3 is 15 residues long. The V and J ends lost 5 bases and 0 bases, in that order; junction bases with no gene match: 3. Germline CDR1 is FNHDT and CDR2 is SITEND (reference sequence). The sequence came from a C3H/HeJ mouse with alopecia areata. The mouse line has the MHC haplotype H2-k. Sequencing was performed on CD4+ T cells sorted from a lymph node. V usage is TRBV19 and J usage is TRBJ2-2; TRBD2 aligns across 8 bases. The sequenced CDR3 bases are TGTGCCAGCAGACGGACTGGGTCAAACACCGGG. Translating gives CASRRTGSNTG. The whole CDR3 sequence reads CASRRTGSNTGQLYF. The full variable domain, rest sourced from reference TRBV19 and TRBJ2-2, is GGIITQTPKFLIGQEGQKLTLKCQQNFNHDTMYWYRQDSGKGLRLIYYSITENDLQKGDLSEGYDASREKKSSFSLTVTSAQKNEMAVFLCASRRTGSNTGQLYFGEGSKLTVL.